This T cell receptor beta chain was sequenced during a study of T-cell reconstitution after alpha-beta-depleted transplantation in children. Study conclusions and caveats: Once a year had passed after transplant, T-cell counts and diversity came mostly from newly produced T cells. Where alpha-beta T cells came from about two months after transplant was reportedly several hundred expanded graft clones. Surviving recipient T cells and thymic progenitors accounted for the high day-60 TCRbeta diversity observed in some patients.

Unique molecular identifiers were used in preparing the TCRbeta library. From the PCR reads, TCRdb called clonotypes with MiXCR, one entry per CDR3 protein. The data hold approximately 500,000 distinct CDR3 sequences, with 25% to 30% observed a single time. The V segment lost 6 bases and the J segment 6 bases; nucleotides outside the gene matches: 13. Germline CDR1 is SQVTM and CDR2 is ANQGSEA. CDR3 length equals 15 residues. For this clonotype: As yet, its antigen is unknown.

This clonotype was obtained from a boy under two years old with Wiskott-Aldrich syndrome, due to receive a stem cell transplant. The sample consisted of PBMCs, taken before TCRalphabeta/CD19-depleted stem cell transplant. The V and J genes are TRBV29-1 and TRBJ2-3; 9 nucleotides align to TRBD1. The CDR3: CSVPPSTGGRDTQYF. CDR3 nucleotides: TGCAGCGTCCCCCCCTCAACAGGGGGCAGGGATACGCAGTATTTT.